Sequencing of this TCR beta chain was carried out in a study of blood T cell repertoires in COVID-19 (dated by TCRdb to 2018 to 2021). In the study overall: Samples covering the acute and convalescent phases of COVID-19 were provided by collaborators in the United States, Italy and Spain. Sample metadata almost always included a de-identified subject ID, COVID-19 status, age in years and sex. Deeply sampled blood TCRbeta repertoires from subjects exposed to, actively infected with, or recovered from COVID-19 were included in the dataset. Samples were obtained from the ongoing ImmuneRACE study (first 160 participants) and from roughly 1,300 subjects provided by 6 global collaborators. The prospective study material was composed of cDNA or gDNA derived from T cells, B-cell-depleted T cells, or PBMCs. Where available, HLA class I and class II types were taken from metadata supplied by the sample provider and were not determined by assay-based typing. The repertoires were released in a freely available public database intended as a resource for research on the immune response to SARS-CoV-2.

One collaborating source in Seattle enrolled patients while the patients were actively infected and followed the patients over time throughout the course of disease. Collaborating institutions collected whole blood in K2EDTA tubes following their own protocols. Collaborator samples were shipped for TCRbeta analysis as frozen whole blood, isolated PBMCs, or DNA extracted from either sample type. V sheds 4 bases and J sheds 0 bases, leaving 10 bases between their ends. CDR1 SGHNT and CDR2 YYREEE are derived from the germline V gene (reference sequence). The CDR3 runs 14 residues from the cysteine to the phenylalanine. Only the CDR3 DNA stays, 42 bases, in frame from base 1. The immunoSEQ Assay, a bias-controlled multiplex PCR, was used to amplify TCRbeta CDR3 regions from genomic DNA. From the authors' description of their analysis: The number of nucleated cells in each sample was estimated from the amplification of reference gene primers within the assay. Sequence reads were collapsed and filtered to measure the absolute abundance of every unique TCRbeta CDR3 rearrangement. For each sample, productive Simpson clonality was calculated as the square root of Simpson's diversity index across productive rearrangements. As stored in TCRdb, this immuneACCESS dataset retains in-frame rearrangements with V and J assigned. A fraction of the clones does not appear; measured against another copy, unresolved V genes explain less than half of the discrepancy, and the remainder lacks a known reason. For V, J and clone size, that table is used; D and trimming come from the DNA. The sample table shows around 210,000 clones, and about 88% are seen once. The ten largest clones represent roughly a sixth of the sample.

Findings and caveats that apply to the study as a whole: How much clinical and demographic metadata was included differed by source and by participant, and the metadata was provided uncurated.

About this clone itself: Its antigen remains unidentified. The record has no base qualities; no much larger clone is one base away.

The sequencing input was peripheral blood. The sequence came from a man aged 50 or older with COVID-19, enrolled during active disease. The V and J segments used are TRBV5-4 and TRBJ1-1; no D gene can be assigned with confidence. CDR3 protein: CASSQAHLNTEAFF. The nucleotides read TGTGCCAGCAGCCAGGCACATTTGAACACTGAAGCTTTCTTT.